These 20 T cell receptor beta chains originate from one sample sequenced in a study of early T cells in non-severe SARS-CoV-2 infection. TCRdb analysed the 5' RACE reads with MiXCR anew, one entry per CDR3 protein. Of just over 25,000 distinct CDR3 sequences in the sample, about 4% are singletons; the top ten hold 10% to 13%. Sequencing was done on a sample of whole blood. The receptors shown here come from an adult who was a healthcare worker with PCR-confirmed SARS-CoV-2 infection or an uninfected control (not recorded which).

V and J are TRBV7-2 and TRBJ2-1; 12 positions agree with TRBD2. In germline, CDR1 is SGHTA, CDR2 FQGNSA. V trimming: 5 bases; J trimming: 5 bases; junction bases outside the gene matches: 10. This CDR3 spans 17 amino acids. The CDR3 is CASSPQSLAGGNNEQFF. CDR3 DNA sequence: TGTGCCAGCAGCCCGCAATCCCTAGCGGGAGGGAACAATGAGCAGTTCTTC.

Many counts were recorded for this clonotype. The rearrangement uses TRBV4-1 and TRBJ2-7; 11 bases map to TRBD2. Trimming at V came to 4 bases and at J to 5 bases, leaving 10 bases not matched to a gene. CDR3 size: 16 residues. Looked up from germline, CDR1 is MGHRA and CDR2 is YSYEKL. The CDR3 sequence is CASSPVTSGSHHEQYF. CDR3 sequence (DNA): TGCGCCAGCAGCCCGGTTACTAGCGGGAGTCACCACGAGCAGTACTTC.

The gene calls are TRBV20-1 and TRBJ2-7; TRBD1 matches at 10 bases. Germline-derived CDR1 and CDR2 are DFQATT and SNEGSKA (reference sequence). J was trimmed by 2 bases and V by 3 bases; bases with no gene match: 13. This CDR3 comprises 17 residues. CDR3 DNA sequence: TGCAGTGCTAGGACAGGGGGCACCACTCGCGACCCCTACGAGCAGTACTTC. It codes for CSARTGGTTRDPYEQYF.

This clonotype was observed many times. The rearrangement uses TRBV20-1 and TRBJ2-7; 13 bases align to TRBD2. Germline lookup yields CDR1 DFQATT and CDR2 SNEGSKA (reference sequence). With 4 bases clipped from V and 2 bases from J, the junction kept 2 bases outside the gene matches. CDR3 length equals 14 residues. The CDR3 DNA is TGCAGTGCTACGACTAGCGGGAGGCCCTACGAGCAGTACTTC. It codes for CSATTSGRPYEQYF.

This clonotype has a count of ten or more. The chain carries TRBV7-3 and TRBJ2-1; TRBD2 aligns across 11 bases. The CDR3 totals 16 residues. Unmatched junction bases numbered 9, after V lost 3 bases and J lost 8 bases. Germline V gene data show CDR1 as SGHTA and CDR2 as FQGTGA. Here the CDR3 DNA reads TGTGCCAGCAGCTTTGGTTCTAGCGGGAGGAGGGATGAGCAGTTCTTC. Translating gives CASSFGSSGRRDEQFF.

The V gene is TRBV6-2 or TRBV6-3, the J gene TRBJ2-1, with D hard to call. V shed 7 bases and J shed 6 bases, with 13 bases lying between them. Germline lookup yields CDR1 MNHEY and CDR2 SVGEGT. The CDR3 loop spans 13 amino acids. CDR3 in DNA: TGTGCCAGCAAGACCCCCCCTATCAATGAGCAGTTCTTC. Translating it yields CASKTPPINEQFF.

The sample holds many counts of this clonotype. CDR3 sequence reads: CSASLSRGFYAEAFF. CDR3 DNA: TGCAGTGCTAGTCTCTCCCGGGGGTTTTACGCTGAAGCTTTCTTT. The V gene is TRBV20-1, the J gene TRBJ1-1; D is perhaps TRBD1 (5 bases). V shed 3 bases and J shed 6 bases, with 20 bases lying between them. This CDR3 comprises 15 residues. The germline gives CDR1 DFQATT, CDR2 SNEGSKA (reference sequence).

This clonotype was counted ten times or more. The CDR3 region is CASSGLSGPNTEAFF. Written as DNA, the CDR3 is TGTGCCAGCAGCGGTCTCAGCGGGCCCAACACTGAAGCTTTCTTT. The chain is built from TRBV11-2 and TRBJ1-1, with D uncertain. The germline gives CDR1 SGHAT, CDR2 FQNNGV. This CDR3 is 15 amino acids long. Trimming shortened V by 5 bases and J by 2 bases, and 15 bases separated the two germline ends.

This clonotype was seen repeatedly, ten times or more. The rearrangement uses TRBV2 and TRBJ1-5, with a tentative D call TRBD1 (5 bases). The CDR3 is 15 residues long. Trimming took off 6 bases at V and 4 bases at J, with 16 bases between the two ends. Germline V lookup: CDR1 SNHLY, CDR2 FYNNEI. The CDR3, as DNA: TGTGCCAGCAGACACGGGACGGCAATTAATCAGCCCCAGCATTTT. Translated, it gives CASRHGTAINQPQHF.

The sample holds many counts of this clonotype. The genes are TRBV28 and TRBJ2-7; 11 bases are shared with TRBD2. V lost 11 bases, J lost 2 bases, and 8 bases stayed unmatched. The CDR3 is 14 amino acids. Germline-derived CDR1 and CDR2 are MDHEN and SYDVKM. The CDR3, as DNA: TGTGCCTCTCACATAGCGGGAGGGACCTACGAGCAGTACTTC. This gives the protein CASHIAGGTYEQYF.

The rearrangement joins TRBV6-6 to TRBJ1-2; the match to TRBD1 covers 12 bases. Unmatched junction bases numbered 9, after V lost 4 bases and J lost 6 bases. Germline CDR1 reads MNHNY; CDR2 reads SVGAGI (reference sequence). The CDR3 contains 16 residues. CDR3 protein: CASSLLPGQGADGYTF. The DNA of the CDR3 is TGTGCCAGCAGTTTATTACCGGGACAGGGGGCCGATGGCTACACCTTC.

This clonotype was recorded at least ten times. V is TRBV7-8 and J is TRBJ2-7, with 11 positions matching TRBD2. CDR3 length equals 14 residues. Germline CDR1 is SGHVS and CDR2 is FQNEAQ. Germline trimming cut 8 bases from V and 6 bases from J; bases unmatched to any gene: 9. The CDR3 nucleotides are TGTGCCAGCTCTACTAGCGGGAGAAAGAGCGAGCAGTACTTC. Protein sequence: CASSTSGRKSEQYF. Supplemented by reference TRBV7-8 and TRBJ2-7, the full variable domain reads GAGVSQSPRYKVAKRGQDVALRCDPISGHVSLFWYQQALGQGPEFLTYFQNEAQLDKSGLPSDRFFAERPEGSVSTLKIQRTQQEDSAVYLCASSTSGRKSEQYFGPGTRLTVT.

This clonotype has at least ten counts. The V call is TRBV10-2, the J call TRBJ2-7; TRBD2 agrees at 13 bases. V was pared by 8 bases and J by 5 bases, with 6 bases of the junction left unmatched. The CDR3 is made up of 14 amino acids. The germline V gene encodes CDR1 WSHSY and CDR2 SAAADI. The CDR3 reads CASATSGRHNEQYF. In nucleotides, the CDR3 is TGCGCCAGCGCGACTAGCGGGAGGCACAACGAGCAGTACTTC.

This clonotype was counted at least ten times. The V gene is TRBV7-2, the J gene TRBJ2-1; D is unclear. Trimming took off 5 bases at V and 2 bases at J, with 13 bases between the two ends. The germline CDR1 and CDR2 sequences are SGHTA and FQGNSA. CDR3 length: 15 residues. The CDR3 protein is CASSAELTTYNEQFF. The CDR3 DNA follows: TGTGCCAGCAGCGCAGAGCTAACCACCTACAATGAGCAGTTCTTC.

This clonotype was counted between two and nine times. The rearrangement joins TRBV20-1 to TRBJ2-7; 13 bases match TRBD2. V shed 3 bases and J 7 bases; nucleotides not matched to a gene: 6. The CDR3 length is 14 residues. Looked up from germline, CDR1 is DFQATT and CDR2 is SNEGSKA (reference sequence). The CDR3 spells CSARGLAGMSEQYF. CDR3 in DNA: TGCAGTGCTAGGGGACTAGCGGGGATGAGTGAGCAGTACTTC.

This clonotype was counted ten times or more. The CDR3 DNA follows: TGTGCCAGCTCACCGGACTCCTCGGGCTTTAGGTCCCTTAAAAACATTCAGTACTTC. Translation: CASSPDSSGFRSLKNIQYF. The V and J genes are TRBV18 and TRBJ2-4; D possibly corresponds to TRBD2 (5 bases). This CDR3 is built from 19 residues. CDR1 KGHSH and CDR2 LQKENI come from the germline V gene. V lost 3 bases and J 4 bases, leaving 25 bases between the germline ends.

This clonotype came up many times. The rearrangement links TRBV28 to TRBJ2-7; TRBD1 matches 9 bases. CDR1 is MDHEN, CDR2 SYDVKM, per germline. This CDR3 has 16 residues. The V and J ends lost 2 bases and 5 bases, in that order; junction bases with no gene match: 10. The CDR3 here is CASSLAPGQGNHEQYF. The CDR3 DNA reads as TGTGCCAGCAGTTTAGCCCCGGGACAGGGTAACCACGAGCAGTACTTC.

V gene TRBV9 combines with J gene TRBJ1-2, with TRBD1 matching 8 bases. V lost 4 bases and J lost 3; bases outside the gene matches: 5. Germline V gene lookup returns CDR1 SGDLS and CDR2 YYNGEE. The CDR3 is 14 residues long. Here the CDR3 DNA reads TGTGCCAGCAGCTTTGGACAGGGAGACTATGGCTACACCTTC. Its translation: CASSFGQGDYGYTF.

In its sample, this clonotype was seen many times. The chain has TRBV7-9 and TRBJ1-1, with 8 bases fitting TRBD1. The junction had 13 bases not matched to a gene; V was cut back by 4 bases and J by 6 bases. The CDR3 sequence is 16 residues long. Germline-derived CDR1 and CDR2 are SEHNR and FQNEAQ (reference sequence). CDR3 in amino acids: CASSSRTGTGYAEAFF. For the CDR3, the DNA is TGTGCCAGCAGCTCCAGGACAGGGACCGGATACGCTGAAGCTTTCTTT.

The chain carries TRBV7-6 and TRBJ2-3, with 13 positions matching TRBD2. The length of the CDR3 is 18 residues. V gave up 5 bases and J gave up 0 bases; unmatched junction bases: 8. Germline-derived CDR1 and CDR2 are SGHVS and FNYEAQ. The chain's CDR3 is CASSLIGTSGTSTDTQYF. The CDR3 bases are TGTGCCAGCAGCCTCATAGGGACTAGCGGGACTAGCACAGATACGCAGTATTTT.